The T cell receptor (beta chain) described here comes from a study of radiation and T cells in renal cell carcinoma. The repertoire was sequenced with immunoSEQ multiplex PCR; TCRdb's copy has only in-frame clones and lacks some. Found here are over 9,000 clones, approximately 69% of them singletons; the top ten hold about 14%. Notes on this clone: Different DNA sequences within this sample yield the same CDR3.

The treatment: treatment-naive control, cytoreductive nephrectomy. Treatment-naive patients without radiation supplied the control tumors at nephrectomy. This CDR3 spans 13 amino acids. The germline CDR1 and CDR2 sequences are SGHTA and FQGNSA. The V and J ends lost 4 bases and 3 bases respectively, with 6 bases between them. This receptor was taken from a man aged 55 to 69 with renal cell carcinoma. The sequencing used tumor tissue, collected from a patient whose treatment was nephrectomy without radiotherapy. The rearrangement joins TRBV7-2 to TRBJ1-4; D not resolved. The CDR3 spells CASSSEANEKLFF. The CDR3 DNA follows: TGTGCCAGCAGCTCCGAGGCTAATGAAAAACTGTTTTTT.